The 32 T cell receptor beta chains listed next were all sequenced from one sample in a study of T cells in Graves' hyperthyroidism and ophthalmopathy. Amplification of TCR beta CDR3 regions was performed using RNA transcripts as template. The TCR CDR3 was amplified in a first-round RT-PCR using the HTBI primer set. TCRdb re-called the multiplex PCR reads with MiXCR, one entry per CDR3 protein. The repertoire holds about 400,000 distinct CDR3 sequences, with around 15% as singletons. The sample taken for sequencing was blood. The receptor set was obtained from a man aged 50 to 59 with Graves' ophthalmopathy.

This clonotype was seen ten or more times. This rearrangement joins TRBV14 to TRBJ2-4; the D gene is possibly TRBD2 (6 bases). The length of the CDR3 is 16 residues. Per the germline V gene, CDR1 is SGHDN and CDR2 is FVKESK. Trimming left V 4 bases short and J 0 bases short, with 13 bases between. CDR3: CASSPPAGVAKNIQYF. CDR3 DNA sequence: TGTGCCAGCAGCCCCCCAGCGGGTGTAGCCAAAAACATTCAGTACTTC.

The chain has TRBV30 and TRBJ2-7; D is perhaps TRBD1 or TRBD2 (6 bases each). This CDR3 is 13 amino acids long. Trimming took 3 bases from V and 0 from J, leaving 9 bases between them. Looked up from germline, CDR1 is GTSNPN and CDR2 is SVGIG (reference sequence). The CDR3 DNA reads TGTGCCTGGAGCGGAGGGGGCTCCTACGAGCAGTACTTC. Protein product: CAWSGGGSYEQYF.

This clonotype was counted only a few times. The chain is built from TRBV20-1 and TRBJ2-7; no clear D gene. CDR3 length equals 14 residues. The V end was cut by 3 bases, the J end by 3 bases, with 15 bases between. Germline-derived CDR1 and CDR2 are DFQATT and SNEGSKA (reference sequence). The CDR3 sequence: CSASSVGNLYEQYF. The CDR3 nucleotides read TGCAGTGCTAGTTCTGTAGGGAACCTCTACGAGCAGTACTTC.

Comments on this clonotype: Lacking the conserved final phenylalanine or tryptophan, this CDR3 likely reflects a read error. This chain joins TRBV20-1 and TRBJ2-7; D possibly corresponds to TRBD1 (5 bases). The CDR3 has 15 amino acids. Trimming stripped 0 bases from V and 2 bases from J, with 14 bases between. Germline CDR1 DFQATT, CDR2 SNEGSKA (reference sequence). CDR3 nucleotides: TGCAGTGCTAGAGATCCCCGACAGCAAACCTACGAGCAGTACCTC. Translation gives CSARDPRQQTYEQYL.

The sample holds a few counts of this clonotype. V usage is TRBV28 and J usage is TRBJ2-5; 10 bases agree with TRBD2. CDR1 MDHEN and CDR2 SYDVKM come from the germline V gene. V lost 6 bases to trimming and J lost 2 bases; unmatched junction nucleotides: 9. The CDR3 extends over 16 amino acids. CDR3 sequence (DNA): TGTGCCAGCAGCCTAGGACTAGCGGCAACACAAGAGACCCAGTACTTC. This translates into CASSLGLAATQETQYF.

Many counts were recorded for this clonotype. The V call is TRBV12-3 or TRBV12-4, the J call TRBJ2-3; 7 bases are shared with TRBD2. J gave up 0 bases and V 6 bases, and 9 bases lay outside the gene matches. CDR3 size: 16 residues. In DNA, the CDR3 is TGTGCCAGCAGATCTCTGGGCGGGGGTAGCACAGATACGCAGTATTTT. This translates into CASRSLGGGSTDTQYF.

J is TRBJ2-1 and V is TRBV28; 12 nucleotides match TRBD2. The trim removed 7 bases at V and 15 bases at J, leaving 10 bases unmatched. The CDR3 consists of 13 residues. From germline, CDR1 is MDHEN and CDR2 SYDVKM. The CDR3 coding sequence is TGTGCCAGCAATTTTCTAGCGGGAGGGGAGACGTTCTTC. Protein sequence: CASNFLAGGETFF.

This clonotype has ten or more counts. This chain joins TRBV6-6 and TRBJ2-1; TRBD2 matches 9 bases. The CDR3 spans 15 residues. The V and J ends lost 2 bases and 7 bases, in that order; junction bases with no gene match: 6. Germline lookup yields CDR1 MNHNY and CDR2 SVGAGI (reference sequence). CDR3 DNA sequence: TGTGCCAGCAGTTACAGGGCTAGCGGGACGAATGAGCAGTTCTTC. Translated: CASSYRASGTNEQFF.

The chain combines TRBV7-9 with TRBJ1-5; maybe TRBD1 (5 bases). Trimming shortened V by 3 bases and J by 5 bases, and 14 bases separated the two germline ends. Germline values: CDR1 SEHNR, CDR2 FQNEAQ (reference sequence). The CDR3 has 15 amino acids. CDR3 residues: CASSFVNEGYQPQHF. The CDR3 coding sequence is TGTGCCAGCAGCTTCGTGAACGAGGGGTATCAGCCCCAGCATTTT.

The chain links TRBV18 to TRBJ2-1; possibly TRBD2 for D (6 bases). CDR1 and CDR2 from the germline V gene are KGHSH and LQKENI. V lost 1 base and J 8 bases, leaving 21 bases between the germline ends. This CDR3 has 17 amino acids. The CDR3: CASSPRVAGSRDYEQFF. The CDR3 DNA sequence: TGTGCCAGCTCACCACGGGTAGCCGGGAGCCGGGATTATGAGCAGTTCTTC.

The J gene is TRBJ2-1, the V gene TRBV7-9; D is possibly TRBD2 (5 bases). Germline CDR1 and CDR2: SEHNR and FQNEAQ (reference sequence). The V and J ends lost 5 bases and 9 bases respectively, with 20 bases between them. This CDR3 has 15 residues. This CDR3 reads CASSTIREAFGEQFF. The CDR3 nucleotides are TGTGCCAGCAGCACCATCCGGGAAGCGTTCGGTGAGCAGTTCTTC.

The table lists this clonotype with many counts. The chain uses TRBV20-1 and TRBJ2-7, with D perhaps given as TRBD1 or TRBD2 (6 bases each). Trimming pared 3 bases from V and 5 bases from J, leaving 20 bases between. Germline lookup yields CDR1 DFQATT and CDR2 SNEGSKA (reference sequence). The CDR3 is 15 amino acids. For the CDR3, the DNA is TGCAGTGCTAGCCCCCTCGGCAGGGGAGGCCACGAGCAGTACTTC. It is translated as CSASPLGRGGHEQYF.

This clonotype was recorded a few times. The rearrangement links TRBV10-3 to TRBJ2-1; 7 bases are shared with TRBD2. Per germline, CDR1 ENHRY and CDR2 SYGVKD. J lost 0 bases, V lost 10 bases, and 12 bases had no gene match. CDR3 length: 16 amino acids. CDR3 DNA: TGTGCCACCTTAGCGGGCCGAAGGAGCTCCTACAATGAGCAGTTCTTC. Protein product: CATLAGRRSSYNEQFF.

The rearrangement links TRBV20-1 to TRBJ2-7; D uncertain. The CDR3 loop spans 14 amino acids. The germline gives CDR1 DFQATT, CDR2 SNEGSKA (reference sequence). V was cut by 6 bases and J by 6 bases, with 21 bases left in between. CDR3 amino acids: CSAIPQRLRSEQYF. The CDR3 DNA reads as TGCAGTGCCATACCACAACGGCTACGTTCCGAGCAGTACTTC.

The sample holds many counts of this clonotype. The chain recombines TRBV11-2 with TRBJ1-1; possibly TRBD1 for D (5 bases). The germline V and J ends were trimmed by 2 bases and 7 bases, with 14 bases remaining between them. Germline V gene lookup returns CDR1 SGHAT and CDR2 FQNNGV. The CDR3 sequence is 14 residues long. CDR3 nucleotide sequence: TGTGCCAGCAGCTTACTCGCAGGGATGTTTGAAGCTTTCTTT. Its translation is CASSLLAGMFEAFF. Together with reference TRBV11-2 and TRBJ1-1, the CDR3 gives the full variable domain: EAGVAQSPRYKIIEKRQSVAFWCNPISGHATLYWYQQILGQGPKLLIQFQNNGVVDDSQLPKDRFSAERLKGVDSTLKIQPAKLEDSAVYLCASSLLAGMFEAFFGQGTRLTVV.

This clonotype was detected many times. The genes are TRBV20-1 and TRBJ2-7; 8 bases are shared with TRBD1. After removal of 1 base from V and 5 bases from J, the junction contained 7 bases not matched to a gene. This CDR3 has 14 amino acids. CDR1 and CDR2 from the germline V gene are DFQATT and SNEGSKA (reference sequence). CDR3: CSARVGDRNDEQYF. The CDR3, as DNA: TGCAGTGCTAGAGTAGGGGACAGGAACGACGAGCAGTACTTC.

This clonotype was detected many times. The CDR3 loop reads CASGPLSYEQYF. The CDR3 DNA sequence: TGTGCTAGTGGTCCGCTGAGTTACGAGCAGTACTTC. The chain couples TRBV12-5 to TRBJ2-7; D gene ambiguous. V gave up 5 bases and J gave up 4 bases, with 9 bases separating them. The germline gives CDR1 LGHNT, CDR2 FRNRAP. The CDR3 spans 12 residues.

The chain uses TRBV11-2 and TRBJ2-3; D is possibly TRBD1 or TRBD2 (5 bases each). Germline values: CDR1 SGHAT, CDR2 FQNNGV. The CDR3 totals 19 residues. Trimming removed 5 bases from V and 0 bases from J, with 24 bases in between. This chain's CDR3 is CASSHMFRETGTSTDTQYF. CDR3 in DNA: TGTGCCAGCAGCCACATGTTCAGGGAAACGGGAACTAGCACAGATACGCAGTATTTT.

For this clonotype: A much more abundant neighbour one base away suggests this may be a read error. The chain employs TRBV2 and TRBJ2-3, with TRBD1 matching over 8 bases. This CDR3 has 15 residues. Germline CDR1 reads SNHLY; CDR2 reads FYNNEI. The CDR3 reads CASSQRQGSADSQYF. In DNA form, the CDR3 reads TGTGCCAGCAGTCAGAGACAGGGGTCGGCAGATTCGCAGTATTTT.

In its sample, this clonotype was seen a few times. The gene calls are TRBV30 and TRBJ2-2; D might be TRBD2 (6 bases). Germline CDR1 GTSNPN, CDR2 SVGIG (reference sequence). The CDR3 covers 14 residues. Between the trimmed V and J ends, which lost 5 bases and 4 bases, there was a span of 14 bases. As DNA, the CDR3 is TGTGCCTGGGGTCGGAGGGAACGCACCGGGGAGCTGTTTTTT. Translated: CAWGRRERTGELFF.

CDR3 sequence (DNA): TGTGCCAGTACCCCTGACAGGGGGCAAGAGACCCAGTACTTC. Protein product: CASTPDRGQETQYF. The chain couples TRBV19 to TRBJ2-5, with 9 bases matching TRBD1. J lost 2 bases, V lost 7 bases, and 5 bases had no gene match. The CDR3 contains 14 residues. The germline V gene encodes CDR1 LNHDA and CDR2 SQIVND (reference sequence).

The chain couples TRBV24-1 to TRBJ1-3; 9 bases line up with TRBD1. The V segment lost 4 bases and the J segment 7 bases; nucleotides outside the gene matches: 1. This CDR3 contains 13 residues. CDR1 and CDR2 (germline): KGHDR, SFDVKD. The CDR3 DNA reads TGTGCCACCAGTGACGACAGGGGGAACACCATATATTTT. Its translation is CATSDDRGNTIYF.

Details on this clonotype: A much bigger clone sits one base away, suggesting this may be a read error. CDR3 nucleotides: TGTGCCAGCAGTGAAAGGAGGGTACAAGAGACCCAGTACTTC. Protein: CASSERRVQETQYF. The V call is TRBV6-1, the J call TRBJ2-5; possibly TRBD2 for D (6 bases). V lost 2 bases to trimming and J lost 2 bases, with 9 bases between them. Germline V gene lookup returns CDR1 MNHNS and CDR2 SASEGT. The length of the CDR3 is 14 residues.

A few counts support this clonotype. The rearrangement links TRBV7-8 to TRBJ2-6; 7 bases match TRBD1. V lost 2 bases, J lost 0 bases, and 13 bases stayed unmatched. This CDR3 region has 20 residues. The germline V gene encodes CDR1 SGHVS and CDR2 FQNEAQ. The CDR3 protein is CASSLISETGIFSGANVLTF. CDR3 coding DNA: TGTGCCAGCAGCTTAATTTCCGAGACAGGGATATTCTCTGGGGCCAACGTCCTGACTTTC.

The V call is TRBV20-1, the J call TRBJ2-3; D remains ambiguous. The V gene lost 3 bases and the J gene lost 1 base, with 11 bases spanning the gap. This CDR3 region has 14 residues. The V gene's germline CDR1 is DFQATT and CDR2 SNEGSKA (reference sequence). CDR3 coding DNA: TGCAGTGCTAGGGTAACGAAGGGCACAGATACGCAGTATTTT. Translated: CSARVTKGTDTQYF.

This clonotype came up a few times. J is TRBJ2-1 and V is TRBV5-5; 11 bases are shared with TRBD2. V lost 5 bases, J lost 5 bases, and 6 bases stayed unmatched. Germline CDR1 and CDR2: SGHKS and YYEKEE (reference sequence). The length of the CDR3 is 15 residues. The CDR3 protein is CASRFEGLADNEQFF. The CDR3 coding sequence is TGTGCCAGCAGGTTTGAGGGACTAGCGGACAATGAGCAGTTCTTC.

This sequence joins TRBV6-2 or TRBV6-3 and TRBJ2-1, with TRBD1 identical over 12 bases. Per the germline V gene, CDR1 is MNHEY and CDR2 is SVGEGT. The CDR3 spans 17 residues. Trimming removed 8 bases from V and 5 bases from J; junction bases left unmatched: 13. The CDR3 bases are TGTGCCAGCCTCGGGACAGGGGGCTCGTCGGCCAACAATGAGCAGTTCTTC. Its translation is CASLGTGGSSANNEQFF.

The V call is TRBV19, the J call TRBJ2-5; 11 bases map to TRBD2. Germline V gene sequence: CDR1 LNHDA, CDR2 SQIVND (reference sequence). Trimming took 3 bases from V and 2 from J; bases not matched to a gene: 8. This CDR3 spans 17 amino acids. In nucleotides, the CDR3 is TGTGCCAGTAGTATCCAGACTAGCGGGATTTCTCAAGAGACCCAGTACTTC. Translating it yields CASSIQTSGISQETQYF.

This clonotype was detected many times. The gene calls are TRBV20-1 and TRBJ2-5; D not resolved. CDR1 is DFQATT, CDR2 SNEGSKA, per germline (reference sequence). CDR3 length equals 10 residues. V shed 7 bases and J shed 4 bases, with 7 bases lying between them. The CDR3: CSVGTETQYF. The CDR3 nucleotides read TGCAGTGTAGGAACAGAGACCCAGTACTTC.

This clonotype was seen at least ten times. The chain carries TRBV3-1 and TRBJ1-1; D gene ambiguous. This CDR3 has 14 amino acids. Deletions cut 0 bases from V and 4 bases from J, with 9 bases between. CDR1 and CDR2 (germline): LGHDT, YNNKEL (reference sequence). The CDR3 bases are TGTGCCAGCAGCCAAGATTCGGTGAGCACTGAAGCTTTCTTT. This translates into CASSQDSVSTEAFF.

The CDR3 loop reads CASSFFDVRGRYKFTDTQYF. The CDR3 DNA is TGTGCCAGCAGCTTTTTCGATGTGCGCGGGAGGTACAAATTCACAGATACGCAGTATTTT. V and J are TRBV7-8 and TRBJ2-3, with 8 bases that match TRBD2. Germline assignment: CDR1 SGHVS and CDR2 FQNEAQ. The CDR3 sequence is 20 residues long. Trimming took 3 bases from V and 2 from J; bases not matched to a gene: 19.

J is TRBJ1-4 and V is TRBV11-2, with 7 bases aligning to TRBD1. The germline V gene has CDR1 SGHAT and CDR2 FQNNGV. Trimming cost V 5 bases and J 0 bases; bases outside gene matches: 6. The CDR3 is 16 residues long. The CDR3, as DNA: TGTGCCAGCAGCCCCGGGACAGCAGCAACTAATGAAAAACTGTTTTTT. It encodes CASSPGTAATNEKLFF.